Sequencing of this T cell receptor beta chain was carried out in a study of T cell responses to AZD1222 COVID-19 vaccine (dated by TCRdb to about 2021). For context, the study as a whole: AZD1222 recipients with second doses at about 4 weeks or about 12 weeks were pooled, because spike-specific TCR depth and breadth did not differ between schedules. TCR sequencing covered fewer than 250 trial participants: approximately 200 given two doses of AZD1222 and about 26 given two doses of MenACWY control vaccine. Enrollment into the trials was organized by age into subgroups of 18-55, 56-69 and 70-plus years, and those subgroups contained roughly 150, 30 and 60 TCR-sequenced participants, respectively. Here is what the overall study found, with its caveats: Because no day 14 peak-response samples were available, the repertoires could be characterized only after the peak T cell response. The vaccine-associated CD4 TCRs covered the entire spike protein, and the dominant responses fell in regions 160-218 and 743-854. After two AZD1222 doses, spike-specific TCR breadth and depth were significantly higher than at day 0 and than in MenACWY recipients. Conclusions about previously exposed vaccinees are limited, since just six or seven AZD1222 recipients were seropositive for SARS-CoV-2 at baseline. Participants were mostly white British, with more females than males. The authors suggested clonal diversity may have been underestimated. Reportedly, close to half of the unique spike-specific TCRs recognized epitopes lying outside the regions that are mutated in the B.1.351 and B.1.1.7 variants. The 56-69-year group was small, and its depth increase did not reach significance, likely because of low power.

In light of the paper, this sample's time point label describes: baseline before first vaccination. Samples from vaccinated people were obtained from the UK trials COV001 and COV002, which included a single-blind randomized controlled phase 2/3 trial of AZD1222 (ChAdOx1 nCoV-19) in healthy adults. Trial participant PBMC samples were collected at day 0 and day 28 after the second dose for TCRbeta chain sequencing. The germline V gene specifies SQVTM as CDR1 and ANQGSEA as CDR2. V lost 1 base and J lost 4 bases; the stretch between them is 10 bases long. Inclusive of the bounding cysteine and phenylalanine, the CDR3 is 13 residues long. The only DNA kept is the CDR3, 39 bases in frame from the first base. The CDR3 regions of human TCRbeta chains were analyzed by immunosequencing. Turning to the authors' computational methods: TCRs in the repertoires were matched against a reference library of SARS-CoV-2-specific TCRs that had been generated with the MIRA antigen-specificity platform. Breadth was defined as the fraction of unique TCRs that were SARS-CoV-2-associated. Depth was defined as the fraction of total T cells that were SARS-CoV-2-associated. Using the MIRA data, every spike-specific TCR was mapped to the spike region that the TCR reacted to and assigned to either a CD4 or a CD8 class. Log10-transformed breadth and depth values were compared by one-way ANOVA with Sidak's multiple comparisons tests. TCRdb re-hosts the immuneACCESS table, in-frame sequences only. Its copies lack some clones; in the studies checked, an unresolved V gene accounts for under half of them, and the cause for the rest is not known. Clonal size and the V and J genes are those of that table, whereas D and trimming came from the DNA. Across this sample there are 90,000 to 150,000 clones, with 80% to 90% seen only once. The top ten clones comprise roughly 2.4% of the sample.

A single count supports this clone. Its antigen target is currently unknown. Base quality data are lacking; no much larger clone is found one base away. The sequence came from an adult in good health. The chain was built from TRBV29-1 and TRBJ1-1; confidence is insufficient to name the D gene. Sequencing used peripheral blood, obtained on day 0 of AZD1222 vaccination. The DNA reads TGCAGCGTTGAAGTAGGCAGCGGCACTGAAGCTTTCTTT. This translates into CSVEVGSGTEAFF.